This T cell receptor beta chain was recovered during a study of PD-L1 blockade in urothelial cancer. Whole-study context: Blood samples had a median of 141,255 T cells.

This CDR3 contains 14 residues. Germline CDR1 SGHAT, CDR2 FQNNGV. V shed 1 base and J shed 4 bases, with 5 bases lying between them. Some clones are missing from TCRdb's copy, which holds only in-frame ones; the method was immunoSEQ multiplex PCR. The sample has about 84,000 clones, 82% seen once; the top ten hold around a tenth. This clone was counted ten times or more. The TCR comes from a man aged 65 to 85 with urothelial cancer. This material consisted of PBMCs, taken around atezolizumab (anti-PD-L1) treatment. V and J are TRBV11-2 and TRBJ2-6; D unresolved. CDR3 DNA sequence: TGTGCCAGCAGCTTAGGTTCAGGGGCCAACGTCCTGACTTTC. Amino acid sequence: CASSLGSGANVLTF.